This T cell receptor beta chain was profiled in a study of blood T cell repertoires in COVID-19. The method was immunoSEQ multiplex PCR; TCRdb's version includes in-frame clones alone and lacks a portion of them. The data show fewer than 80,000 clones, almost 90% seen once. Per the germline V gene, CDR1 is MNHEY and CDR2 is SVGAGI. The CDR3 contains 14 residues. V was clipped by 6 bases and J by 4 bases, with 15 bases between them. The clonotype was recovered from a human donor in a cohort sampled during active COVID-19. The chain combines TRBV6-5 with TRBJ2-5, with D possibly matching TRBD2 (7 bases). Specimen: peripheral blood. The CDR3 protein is CASRLTGRGETQYF. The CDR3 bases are TGTGCCAGCAGATTAACAGGGAGGGGAGAGACCCAGTACTTC.